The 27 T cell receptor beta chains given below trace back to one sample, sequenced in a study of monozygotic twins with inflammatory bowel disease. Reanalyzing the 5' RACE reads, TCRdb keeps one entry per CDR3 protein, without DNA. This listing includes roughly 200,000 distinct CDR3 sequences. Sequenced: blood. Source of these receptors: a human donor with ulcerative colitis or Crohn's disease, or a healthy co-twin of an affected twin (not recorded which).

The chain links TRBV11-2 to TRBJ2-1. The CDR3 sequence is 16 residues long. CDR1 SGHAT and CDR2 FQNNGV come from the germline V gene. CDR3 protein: CASSFLKSNSYNEQFF.

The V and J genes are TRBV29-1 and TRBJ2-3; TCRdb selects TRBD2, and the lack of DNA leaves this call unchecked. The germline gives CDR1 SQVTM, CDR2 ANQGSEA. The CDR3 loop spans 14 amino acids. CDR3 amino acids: CSAIPGLEADTQYF.

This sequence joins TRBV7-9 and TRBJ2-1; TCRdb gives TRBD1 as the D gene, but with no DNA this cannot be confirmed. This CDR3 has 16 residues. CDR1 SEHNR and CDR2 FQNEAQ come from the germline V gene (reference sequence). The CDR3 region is CASSPREEGQANEQFF.

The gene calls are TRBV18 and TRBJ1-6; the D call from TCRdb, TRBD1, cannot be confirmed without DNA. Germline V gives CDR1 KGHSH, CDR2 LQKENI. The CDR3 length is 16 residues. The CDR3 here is CASSQDRSSYNSPLHF.

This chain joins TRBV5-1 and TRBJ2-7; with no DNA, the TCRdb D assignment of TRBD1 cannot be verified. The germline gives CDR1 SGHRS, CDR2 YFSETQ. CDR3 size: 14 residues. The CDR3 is CASSPGHGGYEQYF. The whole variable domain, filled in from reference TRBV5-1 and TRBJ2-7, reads KAGVTQTPRYLIKTRGQQVTLSCSPISGHRSVSWYQQTPGQGLQFLFEYFSETQRNKGNFPGRFSGRQFSNSRSEMNVSTLELGDSALYLCASSPGHGGYEQYFGPGTRLTVT.

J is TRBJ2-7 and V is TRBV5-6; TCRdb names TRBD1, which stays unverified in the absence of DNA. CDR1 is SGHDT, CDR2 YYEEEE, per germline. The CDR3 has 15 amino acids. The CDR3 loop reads CASSFLGQGSYEQYF.

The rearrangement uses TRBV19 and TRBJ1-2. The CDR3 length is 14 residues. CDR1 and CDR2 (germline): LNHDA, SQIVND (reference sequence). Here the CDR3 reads CASKSGPAEDGYTF.

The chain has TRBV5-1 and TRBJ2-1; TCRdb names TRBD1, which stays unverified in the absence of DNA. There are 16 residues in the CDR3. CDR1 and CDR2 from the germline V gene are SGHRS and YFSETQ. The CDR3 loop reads CASSTAGTGQYNEQFF. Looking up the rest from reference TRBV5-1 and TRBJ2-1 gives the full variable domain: KAGVTQTPRYLIKTRGQQVTLSCSPISGHRSVSWYQQTPGQGLQFLFEYFSETQRNKGNFPGRFSGRQFSNSRSEMNVSTLELGDSALYLCASSTAGTGQYNEQFFGPGTRLTVL.

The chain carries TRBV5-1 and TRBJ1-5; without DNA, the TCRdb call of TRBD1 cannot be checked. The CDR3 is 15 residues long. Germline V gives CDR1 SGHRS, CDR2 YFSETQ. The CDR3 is CASSSGTGLNQPQHF.

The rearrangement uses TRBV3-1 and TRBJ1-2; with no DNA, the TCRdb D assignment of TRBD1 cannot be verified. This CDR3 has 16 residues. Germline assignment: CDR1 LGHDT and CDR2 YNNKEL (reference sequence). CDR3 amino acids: CASSQGTTGGGYGYTF.

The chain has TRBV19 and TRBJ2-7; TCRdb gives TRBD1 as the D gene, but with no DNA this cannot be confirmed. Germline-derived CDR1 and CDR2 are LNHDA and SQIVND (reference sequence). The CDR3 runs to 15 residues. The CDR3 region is CASSTSGGWICEQYF. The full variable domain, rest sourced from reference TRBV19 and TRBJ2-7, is DGGITQSPKYLFRKEGQNVTLSCEQNLNHDAMYWYRQDPGQGLRLIYYSQIVNDFQKGDIAEGYSVSREKKESFPLTVTSAQKNPTAFYLCASSTSGGWICEQYFGPGTRLTVT.

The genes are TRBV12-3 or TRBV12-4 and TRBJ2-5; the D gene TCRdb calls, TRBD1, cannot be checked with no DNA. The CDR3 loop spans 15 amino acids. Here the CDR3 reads CASSSLGQGKETQYF.

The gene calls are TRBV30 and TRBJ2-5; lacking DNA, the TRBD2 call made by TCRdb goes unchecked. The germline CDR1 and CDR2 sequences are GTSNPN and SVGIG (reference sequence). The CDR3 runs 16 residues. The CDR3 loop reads CAWSGRLAVIQETQYF.

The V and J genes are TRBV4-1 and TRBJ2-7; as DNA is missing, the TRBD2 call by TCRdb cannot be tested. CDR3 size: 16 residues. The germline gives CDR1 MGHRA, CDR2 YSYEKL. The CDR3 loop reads CASSQDSSGIAYEQYF.

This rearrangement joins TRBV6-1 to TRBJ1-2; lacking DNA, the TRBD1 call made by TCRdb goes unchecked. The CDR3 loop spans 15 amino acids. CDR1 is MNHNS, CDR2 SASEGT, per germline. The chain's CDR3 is CASSLGQGAWYGYTF.

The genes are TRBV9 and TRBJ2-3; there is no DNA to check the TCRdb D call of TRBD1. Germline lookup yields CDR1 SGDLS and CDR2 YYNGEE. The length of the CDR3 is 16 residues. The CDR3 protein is CASSAGGGSFTDTQYF.

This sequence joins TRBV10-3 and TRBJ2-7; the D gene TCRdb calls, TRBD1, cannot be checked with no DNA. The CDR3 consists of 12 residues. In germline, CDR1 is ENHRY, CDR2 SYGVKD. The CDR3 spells CATEGEVDEQYF.

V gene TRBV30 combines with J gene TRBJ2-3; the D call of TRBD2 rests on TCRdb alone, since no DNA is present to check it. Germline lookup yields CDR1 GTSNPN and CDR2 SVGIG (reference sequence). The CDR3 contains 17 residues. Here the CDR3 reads CAWRVLRAGGGTDTQYF. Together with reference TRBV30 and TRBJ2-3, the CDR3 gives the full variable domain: SQTIHQWPATLVQPVGSPLSLECTVEGTSNPNLYWYRQAAGRGLQLLFYSVGIGQISSEVPQNLSASRPQDRQFILSSKKLLLSDSGFYLCAWRVLRAGGGTDTQYFGPGTRLTVL.

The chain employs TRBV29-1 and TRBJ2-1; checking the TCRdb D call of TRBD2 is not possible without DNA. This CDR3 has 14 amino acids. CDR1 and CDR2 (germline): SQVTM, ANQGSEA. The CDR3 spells CSVNIALSYNEQFF.

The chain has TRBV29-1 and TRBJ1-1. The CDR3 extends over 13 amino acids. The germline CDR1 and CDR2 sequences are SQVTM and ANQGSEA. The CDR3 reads CSVGGIAGTEAFF. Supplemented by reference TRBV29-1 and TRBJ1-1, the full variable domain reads SAVISQKPSRDICQRGTSLTIQCQVDSQVTMMFWYRQQPGQSLTLIATANQGSEATYESGFVIDKFPISRPNLTFSTLTVSNMSPEDSSIYLCSVGGIAGTEAFFGQGTRLTVV.

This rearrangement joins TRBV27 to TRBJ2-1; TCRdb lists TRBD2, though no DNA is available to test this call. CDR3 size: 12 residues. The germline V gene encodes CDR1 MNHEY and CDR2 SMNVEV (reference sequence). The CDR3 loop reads CASSLSGSEQFF.

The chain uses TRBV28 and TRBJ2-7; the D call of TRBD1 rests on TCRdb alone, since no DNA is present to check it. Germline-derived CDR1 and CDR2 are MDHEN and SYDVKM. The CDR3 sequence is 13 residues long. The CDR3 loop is CASKSTGEVLQYF.

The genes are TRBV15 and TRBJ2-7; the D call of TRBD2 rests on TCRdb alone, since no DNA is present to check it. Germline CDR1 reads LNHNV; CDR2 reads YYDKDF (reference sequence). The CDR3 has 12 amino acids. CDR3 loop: CATSPRRDEQYF.

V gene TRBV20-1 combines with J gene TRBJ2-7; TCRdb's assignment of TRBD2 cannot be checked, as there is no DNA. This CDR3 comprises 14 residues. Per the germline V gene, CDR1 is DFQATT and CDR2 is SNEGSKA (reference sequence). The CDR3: CSSTASGTLGEQYF.

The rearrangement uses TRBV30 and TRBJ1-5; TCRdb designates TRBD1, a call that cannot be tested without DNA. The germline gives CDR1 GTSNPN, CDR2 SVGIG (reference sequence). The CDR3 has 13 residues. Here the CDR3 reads CAWSQGAGQPQHF. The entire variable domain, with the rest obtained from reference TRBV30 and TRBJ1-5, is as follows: SQTIHQWPATLVQPVGSPLSLECTVEGTSNPNLYWYRQAAGRGLQLLFYSVGIGQISSEVPQNLSASRPQDRQFILSSKKLLLSDSGFYLCAWSQGAGQPQHFGDGTRLSIL.

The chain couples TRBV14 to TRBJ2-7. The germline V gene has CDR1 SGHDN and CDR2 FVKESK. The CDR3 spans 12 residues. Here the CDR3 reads CASSRLIHEQYF. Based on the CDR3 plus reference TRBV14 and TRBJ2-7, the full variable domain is EAGVTQFPSHSVIEKGQTVTLRCDPISGHDNLYWYRRVMGKEIKFLLHFVKESKQDESGMPNNRFLAERTGGTYSTLKVQPAELEDSGVYFCASSRLIHEQYFGPGTRLTVT.

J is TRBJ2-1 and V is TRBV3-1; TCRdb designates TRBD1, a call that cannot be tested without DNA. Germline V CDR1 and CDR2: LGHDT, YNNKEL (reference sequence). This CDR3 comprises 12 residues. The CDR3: CASSYQGDEQFF.